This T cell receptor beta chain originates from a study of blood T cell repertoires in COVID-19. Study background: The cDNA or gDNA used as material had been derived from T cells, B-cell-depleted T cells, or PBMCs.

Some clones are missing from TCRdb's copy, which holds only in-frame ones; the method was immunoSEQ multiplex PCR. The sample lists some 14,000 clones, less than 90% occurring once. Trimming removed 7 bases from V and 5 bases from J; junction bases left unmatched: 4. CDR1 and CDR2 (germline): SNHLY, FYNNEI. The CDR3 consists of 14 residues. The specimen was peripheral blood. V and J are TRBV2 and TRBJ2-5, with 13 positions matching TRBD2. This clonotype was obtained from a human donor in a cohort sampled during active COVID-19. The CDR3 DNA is TGTGCCAGCAAAGGGACTAGCGGGGCGGAGACCCAGTACTTC. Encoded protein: CASKGTSGAETQYF. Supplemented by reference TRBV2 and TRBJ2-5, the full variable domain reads EPEVTQTPSHQVTQMGQEVILRCVPISNHLYFYWYRQILGQKVEFLVSFYNNEISEKSEIFDDQFSVERPDGSNFTLKIRSTKLEDSAMYFCASKGTSGAETQYFGPGTRLLVL.